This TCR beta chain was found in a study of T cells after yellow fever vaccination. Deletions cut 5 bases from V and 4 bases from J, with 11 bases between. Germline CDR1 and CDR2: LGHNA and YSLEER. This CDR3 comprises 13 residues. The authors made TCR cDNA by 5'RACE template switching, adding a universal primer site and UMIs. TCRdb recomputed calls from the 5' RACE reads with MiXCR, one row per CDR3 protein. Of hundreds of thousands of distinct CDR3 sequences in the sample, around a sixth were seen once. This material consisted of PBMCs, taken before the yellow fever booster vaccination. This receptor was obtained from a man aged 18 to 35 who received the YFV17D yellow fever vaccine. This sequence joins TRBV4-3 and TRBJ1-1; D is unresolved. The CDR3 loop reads CASSSPSFTEAFF. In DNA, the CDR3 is TGCGCCAGCAGCTCACCATCTTTCACTGAAGCTTTCTTT.